Listed below are T cell receptor beta chains from one sample, sequenced in a study of shared clonotypes between healthy human individuals. Data came from immunoSEQ multiplex PCR; TCRdb stores just in-frame clones and leaves some out. The table has roughly 320,000 clones, around 86% seen once. Material for sequencing was memory CD8+ T cells sorted from blood. The receptors here all came from a man younger than 35 in good health. Both conserved end residues are part of each CDR3. The D gene is left open where the match is weak. Size is stated for part of the rows, as once, few or many counts, or as a class when the clone is expanded.

>17|TRBJ2-1|.|TRBV19|.
TGTGCCAGTAGTATCCCGCCTATGAGGCTGGAACTCAATGAGCAGTTCTTC
CASSIPPMRLELNEQFF
>15|TRBJ2-7|.|TRBV9|.
TGTGCCAGCAGCGTGGACCCCTCTCTGGCCTACGAGCAGTACTTC
CASSVDPSLAYEQYF
>16|TRBJ2-7|.|TRBV18|.
TGTGCCAGCTCACCGGATTTTATGGGGAGGTCCTACGAGCAGTACTTC
CASSPDFMGRSYEQYF
>15|TRBJ2-1|.|TRBV6-1|.
TGTGCCAGCAGCCTCGACAGAGACTCCTACAATGAGCAGTTCTTC
CASSLDRDSYNEQFF
>14|TRBJ2-7|.|TRBV10-1|TRBD1
TGCGCCAGCAGTGCCGGGACAGGGCTTGGCGAGCAGTACTTC
CASSAGTGLGEQYF
>18|TRBJ2-2|.|TRBV27|TRBD2
TGTGCCAGCAGTCCGCCTGCCGGGAGGGCCTCGTGGACCGGGGAGCTGTTTTTT
CASSPPAGRASWTGELFF
>13|TRBJ1-2|.|TRBV7-3|.
TGTGCCAGCAGCTACCTCGGGGGTTATGGCTACACCTTC
CASSYLGGYGYTF
>15|TRBJ2-7|few|TRBV5-5|.
TGTGCCAGCAGCTTGGTCGGGGAATGGTCCTACGAGCAGTACTTC
CASSLVGEWSYEQYF
>14|TRBJ2-1|.|TRBV15|.
TGTGCCACCAGCAGTGACAGGTATTACAATGAGCAGTTCTTC
CATSSDRYYNEQFF
>19|TRBJ2-7|.|TRBV27|.
TGTGCCAGCAGTTCCTTGGTATACACTAGCCCCAGGAGCTCCTACGAGCAGTACTTC
CASSSLVYTSPRSSYEQYF
>14|TRBJ2-2|.|TRBV5-4|.
TGTGCCAGCAGCCCTGAGGAAAACACCGGGGAGCTGTTTTTT
CASSPEENTGELFF
>14|TRBJ2-7|.|TRBV27|.
TGTGCCAGCAGTCCTCTGGGCAGTTCCTACGGGCAGTACTTC
CASSPLGSSYGQYF
>17|TRBJ2-1|.|TRBV4-1|.
TGCGCCAGCAGCCAAGCCCCCTCAGGGATTGGCTACAATGAGCAGTTCTTC
CASSQAPSGIGYNEQFF
>13|TRBJ2-7|.|TRBV25-1|TRBD1
TGTGCCAGCAGTGAAGGGACAGGGGGCGAGCAGTACTTC
CASSEGTGGEQYF
>16|TRBJ2-7|.|TRBV27|TRBD2
TGTGCCAGCAGTTTATCCGCGGGGACTATCACTTACGAGCAGTACTTC
CASSLSAGTITYEQYF
>19|TRBJ2-4|.|TRBV28|TRBD2
TGTGCCAGCAGTTTCGGACTAGCGGGGATAACACTAGCCAAAAACATTCAGTACTTC
CASSFGLAGITLAKNIQYF
>13|TRBJ1-2|few|TRBV11-2|.
TGTGCCAGCAGCCGTACGGCCGACTATGGCTACACCTTC
CASSRTADYGYTF
>14|TRBJ2-7|.|TRBV13|.
TGTGCCAGCAGCTTAGGGGACCGGACCTACGAGCAGTACTTC
CASSLGDRTYEQYF
>13|TRBJ1-5|.|TRBV2|.
TGTGCCAGCACCGGGACCCCAATTCAGCCCCAGCATTTT
CASTGTPIQPQHF
>21|TRBJ2-1|once|TRBV30|.
TGTGCCTGGAATTTAAAATTGGACTCTCTTCGCAGGCTCTCTCCCTACAATGAGCAGTTCTTC
CAWNLKLDSLRRLSPYNEQFF
>14|TRBJ1-2|few|TRBV18|.
TGTGCCAGCTCGCAGCCCCGGGAGATATATGGCTACACCTTC
CASSQPREIYGYTF
>15|TRBJ2-1|once|TRBV18|TRBD2
TGTGCCAGCTCACCCCTTGGGAGGGCGCGCAATGAGCAGTTCTTC
CASSPLGRARNEQFF
>19|TRBJ2-3|.|TRBV9|TRBD1
TGTGCCAGCAGCGTAGCCCCAGGGGGCGAAGAGACCCCCACAGATACGCAGTATTTT
CASSVAPGGEETPTDTQYF
>16|TRBJ2-1|once|TRBV7-9|.
TGTGCCAGCAGCTTAGCCCGGGATTTCTACTACAATGAGCAGTTCTTC
CASSLARDFYYNEQFF
>15|TRBJ2-7|.|TRBV6-5|.
TGTGCCAGCAGTTACTCGATGCCCAGGGCCTACGAGCAGTACTTC
CASSYSMPRAYEQYF
>14|TRBJ2-7|.|TRBV6-6|.
TGTGCCAGCAGCCAGACAGGATATTACTACGAGCAGTACTTC
CASSQTGYYYEQYF
>15|TRBJ2-5|.|TRBV6-5|TRBD2
TGTGCCAGCAGTGCCTCGGGACTAGTGGGGTCGACCCAGTACTTC
CASSASGLVGSTQYF
>12|TRBJ2-2|.|TRBV11-2|.
TGTGCTAACGGACTCACCACCGGGGAGCTGTTTTTT
CANGLTTGELFF
>14|TRBJ2-7|.|TRBV9|TRBD2
TGTGCCAGCAGCGTGGCTAGCGGGAGTTACGAGCAGTACTTC
CASSVASGSYEQYF
>14|TRBJ1-1|.|TRBV10-3|.
TGTGCCATCAGTGAAGAACAGGCGAACACTGAAGCTTTCTTT
CAISEEQANTEAFF
>12|TRBJ2-2|.|TRBV6-5|.
TGTGCCAGCAGTGCATTGACAGGGGAGCTGTTTTTT
CASSALTGELFF
>13|TRBJ2-7|.|TRBV6-5|.
TGTGCCAGCAGTTACTCTTGGGGCTACGAGCAGTACTTC
CASSYSWGYEQYF
>11|TRBJ2-7|.|TRBV7-9|.
TGTGCCAGCAGCCTTAGGAGGGAGCAGTACTTC
CASSLRREQYF
>13|TRBJ1-1|.|TRBV9|.
TGTGCCAGCAGCGTAGATGATAACGCTGAAGCTTTCTTT
CASSVDDNAEAFF
>16|TRBJ2-3|.|TRBV6-5|TRBD2
TGTGCCAGCAGTTACCTCACTAGCGGGAGGGTAGATACGCAGTATTTT
CASSYLTSGRVDTQYF
>14|TRBJ1-1|.|TRBV30|TRBD1
TGTGCCTCGGGACAGGGAGGGTTTAGAACTGAAGCTTTCTTT
CASGQGGFRTEAFF
>14|TRBJ2-5|.|TRBV5-4|.
TGTGCCAGCAGCCTCCACCCTTTGGGAGAGACCCAGTACTTC
CASSLHPLGETQYF
>14|TRBJ2-7|.|TRBV29-1|.
TGCAGCGTTGAGTGGACAGATGCCTCCTACGAGCAGTACTTC
CSVEWTDASYEQYF
>14|TRBJ2-5|.|TRBV13|.
TGTGCCAGCAGCCTAACGCGGTACCAAGAGACCCAGTACTTC
CASSLTRYQETQYF
>16|TRBJ2-1|.|TRBV7-9|.
TGTGCCAGCAGCCCCCCAAGCGGAGGCTCCTACAATGAGCAGTTCTTC
CASSPPSGGSYNEQFF
>13|TRBJ2-7|.|TRBV7-8|TRBD1
TGTGCCAGCAGCCTCGGACAGGGGTGGGAGCAGTACTTC
CASSLGQGWEQYF
>14|TRBJ1-2|once|TRBV7-9|.
TGTGCCAGCAGCTTAAGTAATACAAACTATGGCTACACCTTC
CASSLSNTNYGYTF
>16|TRBJ2-6|.|TRBV2|TRBD1
TGTGCCAGCAGTGGGGGACAGGGGACAGGGGCCAACGTCCTGACTTTC
CASSGGQGTGANVLTF
>15|TRBJ2-2|.|TRBV4-2|.
TGTGCCAGCAGCCAAGATTTATTGAACACCGGGGAGCTGTTTTTT
CASSQDLLNTGELFF
>15|TRBJ1-6|.|TRBV7-9|.
TGTGCCAGCAGCCCGCCGGAGAGGGCGGGTTCACCCCTCCACTTT
CASSPPERAGSPLHF
>13|TRBJ2-7|.|TRBV29-1|.
TGCAGCGTTGATATAGCAGGGGCCATCGAGCAGTACTTC
CSVDIAGAIEQYF
>13|TRBJ2-1|.|TRBV29-1|.
TGCAGCGTTGAGCAAGGACTACACAATGAGCAGTTCTTC
CSVEQGLHNEQFF
>15|TRBJ2-7|.|TRBV10-1|TRBD1
TGCGCCAGCAGTGAGGGACAGGCGCCTGAAAGGCAGCAGTACTTC
CASSEGQAPERQQYF
>15|TRBJ2-5|once|TRBV13|.
TGTGCCAGCACCGCTGGCCCCGAAGTAAGGGAGACCCAGTACTTC
CASTAGPEVRETQYF
>15|TRBJ1-1|.|TRBV27|TRBD1
TGTGCCAGCAGTAATCACAGGGGGCAAGGCACTGAAGCTTTCTTT
CASSNHRGQGTEAFF